The clone carrying this T cell receptor (beta chain) showed up many times. Its antigen is unknown. This specimen belongs to a study of T cell repertoires in cytomegalovirus infection. Germline CDR1 and CDR2: SGHTA and FQGNSA. The CDR3 is 12 amino acids. V was trimmed by 3 bases and J by 9 bases, leaving 11 bases between them. One entry per CDR3 protein, called by TCRdb with MiXCR from the reads. The table lists about 51,000 distinct CDR3 sequences, roughly 20% of them singletons. The receptor was isolated from a human donor in good health (CMV status not recorded). Some clones in this sample may be carry-over from other donors' samples. The V and J genes are TRBV7-2 and TRBJ2-5; D possibly corresponds to TRBD2 (6 bases). Sequenced here: CD8+ T cells from cultured PBMCs, sampled from culture after CMV antigen stimulation. The CDR3 loop reads CASSLGGVAQYF. Here the CDR3 DNA reads TGTGCCAGCAGCTTGGGGGGAGTGGCCCAGTACTTC.